The 25 T cell receptor beta chains reported below all come from one sample, sequenced in a study of blood T cell repertoires in COVID-19. The table came from immunoSEQ multiplex PCR; TCRdb's copy has only in-frame clones and leaves some out. The table includes 250,000 to 350,000 clones, about four fifths detected once. Sequenced: peripheral blood. Every receptor here comes from an older person with COVID-19, enrolled during active disease.

This chain joins TRBV7-9 and TRBJ2-2; possible D gene TRBD1, 6 bases. CDR3 length: 14 amino acids. Germline V gene data show CDR1 as SEHNR and CDR2 as FQNEAQ (reference sequence). The V gene lost 7 bases and the J gene lost 6 bases, with 15 bases spanning the gap. CDR3 in amino acids: CASTPAGVAGELFF. The CDR3, as DNA: TGTGCCAGCACCCCGGCAGGGGTGGCCGGGGAGCTGTTTTTT.

The chain has TRBV28 and TRBJ2-2; possibly TRBD2 for D (7 bases). This CDR3 spans 17 amino acids. V was shortened by 4 bases and J by 0 bases, with 15 bases between the two germline ends. Germline CDR1 and CDR2: MDHEN and SYDVKM. The CDR3 DNA reads as TGTGCCAGCAGTTCCCCGGGCGGGGGCTCGAACACCGGGGAGCTGTTTTTT. Protein product: CASSSPGGGSNTGELFF. The full variable domain, its missing parts supplied by reference TRBV28 and TRBJ2-2, is DVKVTQSSRYLVKRTGEKVFLECVQDMDHENMFWYRQDPGLGLRLIYFSYDVKMKEKGDIPEGYSVSREKKERFSLILESASTNQTSMYLCASSSPGGGSNTGELFFGEGSRLTVL.

The chain joins TRBV6-5 to TRBJ2-1, with 10 bases matching TRBD2. CDR1 and CDR2 from the germline V gene are MNHEY and SVGAGI. The CDR3 extends over 15 amino acids. Trimming cost V 6 bases and J 4 bases; bases outside gene matches: 6. Here the CDR3 DNA reads TGTGCCAGCAGGAATCTAGCGGGGGCATACAATGAGCAGTTCTTC. It specifies CASRNLAGAYNEQFF.

There are a few counts of this clone. The V call is TRBV7-2, the J call TRBJ2-5; D is perhaps TRBD2 (5 bases). The CDR3 is made up of 14 amino acids. Trimming removed 3 bases from V and 0 bases from J, with 8 bases in between. The V gene's germline CDR1 is SGHTA and CDR2 FQGNSA. CDR3 loop: CASSLGGYQETQYF. The CDR3 DNA follows: TGTGCCAGCAGCTTGGGCGGGTACCAAGAGACCCAGTACTTC.

J is TRBJ2-7 and V is TRBV3-1 (or the pseudogene TRBV3-2); TRBD1 is a possible D gene (5 bases). V dropped 1 base and J dropped 5 bases, with 15 bases sitting between them. From germline, CDR1 is LGHDT and CDR2 YNNKEL (reference sequence). The CDR3 covers 15 residues. The CDR3 nucleotides read TGTGCCAGCAGCCAAGGATTCTCCCAAGGGGACGAGCAGTACTTC. Its protein product is CASSQGFSQGDEQYF.

The CDR3 loop is CASSSWTGGRFMGYTF. The CDR3 DNA sequence: TGTGCCAGCAGTTCGTGGACAGGGGGGAGATTCATGGGCTACACCTTC. V usage is TRBV27 and J usage is TRBJ1-2, with TRBD1 matching 10 bases. The CDR3 extends over 16 amino acids. Germline loops: CDR1 MNHEY, CDR2 SMNVEV (reference sequence). With V trimmed by 4 bases and J by 8 bases, 13 bases remained unmatched.

This rearrangement joins TRBV7-2 to TRBJ2-5; tentatively, D is TRBD1 (6 bases). The CDR3 has 15 residues. Germline V gene lookup returns CDR1 SGHTA and CDR2 FQGNSA. Deletions cut 5 bases from V and 2 bases from J, with 15 bases between. CDR3 residues: CASSPRQALQETQYF. CDR3 coding DNA: TGTGCCAGCAGCCCGAGACAGGCCCTTCAAGAGACCCAGTACTTC.

This chain uses TRBV6-5 with TRBJ2-7, with TRBD2 matching over 8 bases. V was clipped by 4 bases and J by 13 bases; unmatched bases: 9. Germline-derived CDR1 and CDR2 are MNHEY and SVGAGI. This CDR3 has 12 residues. As DNA, the CDR3 is TGTGCCAGCAGTTTCCGGGGGGGGGAGCTTTACTTC. The encoded protein is CASSFRGGELYF.

This chain links TRBV9 with TRBJ2-2; possibly TRBD1 for D (5 bases). Trimming shortened V by 1 base and J by 5 bases, and 12 bases separated the two germline ends. Germline CDR1 and CDR2: SGDLS and YYNGEE. The CDR3 totals 15 residues. CDR3 protein: CASSVRGSGTGELFF. The CDR3 DNA reads TGTGCCAGCAGCGTAAGGGGTTCGGGTACCGGGGAGCTGTTTTTT.

This clone was observed once. This chain connects TRBV6-2 or TRBV6-3 to TRBJ2-3, with 7 positions matching TRBD2. V shed 0 bases, J shed 3 bases, and the junction held 3 bases outside the gene matches. CDR1 and CDR2 (germline): MNHEY, SVGEGT. The CDR3 sequence is 15 residues long. The CDR3 nucleotides are TGTGCCAGCAGTTACTCGGGACTACTAACAGATACGCAGTATTTT. Protein product: CASSYSGLLTDTQYF.

V and J are TRBV19 and TRBJ1-5; tentative D call: TRBD1 (5 bases). The CDR3 runs 13 residues. Between the trimmed V and J ends, which lost 6 bases and 7 bases, there was a span of 13 bases. Germline loops: CDR1 LNHDA, CDR2 SQIVND (reference sequence). The CDR3 loop is CASRGVGGQPQHF. In DNA, the CDR3 is TGTGCCAGTAGGGGAGTTGGGGGGCAGCCCCAGCATTTT.

The chain recombines TRBV14 with TRBJ1-1, with 9 bases that match TRBD1. This CDR3 has 15 amino acids. The germline V gene encodes CDR1 SGHDN and CDR2 FVKESK. The V and J ends lost 5 bases and 4 bases, in that order; junction bases with no gene match: 8. Here the CDR3 reads CASSLYRGLGTEAFF. The CDR3 nucleotides are TGTGCCAGCAGCTTATACAGGGGGCTTGGCACTGAAGCTTTCTTT.

The chain couples TRBV21-1 to TRBJ2-7; the table's D gene call, TRBD2, was not cross checked with the DNA. TRBV21-1 is a documented pseudogene. There are 15 residues in the CDR3. This chain's CDR3 is CASSKGAGAAYEQYF. As DNA, the CDR3 is TGTGCCAGCAGCAAAGGAGCGGGGGCCGCCTACGAGCAGTACTTC.

This chain links TRBV4-3 with TRBJ2-7, with 7 positions matching TRBD2. Germline CDR1 and CDR2: LGHNA and YSLEER. This CDR3 region has 18 residues. V was clipped by 0 bases and J by 1 base; unmatched bases: 12. CDR3 in amino acids: CASSQDTNNIGGSYEQYF. The CDR3, as DNA: TGCGCCAGCAGCCAAGATACCAATAATATCGGGGGGTCCTACGAGCAGTACTTC.

The chain couples TRBV30 to TRBJ2-7; a possible D gene is TRBD2 (6 bases). The V gene's germline CDR1 is GTSNPN and CDR2 SVGIG (reference sequence). The V end was cut by 3 bases, the J end by 0 bases, with 12 bases between. This CDR3 spans 14 amino acids. CDR3 protein: CAWREGQYSYEQYF. Written as DNA, the CDR3 is TGTGCCTGGAGGGAGGGGCAATACTCCTACGAGCAGTACTTC.

This chain joins TRBV6-2 or TRBV6-3 and TRBJ2-1; D is possibly TRBD2 (7 bases). The CDR3 contains 18 residues. Trimming cost V 0 bases and J 2 bases, with 17 bases left between them. In germline, CDR1 is MNHEY, CDR2 SVGEGT. The CDR3 nucleotides are TGTGCCAGCAGTTACTCTTCTCGCGGGGGCCAGCCCTACAATGAGCAGTTCTTC. As protein: CASSYSSRGGQPYNEQFF.

Comment on this clone: A read error may account for a junction end that differs from germline. V and J are TRBV28 and TRBJ1-6; D is unresolved. CDR3 length: 13 amino acids. Germline V gives CDR1 MDHEN, CDR2 SYDVKM. In DNA, the CDR3 is TGTGCCAGCCGTTTAACTTATAATTCACCCCTCCACTTT. Protein sequence: CASRLTYNSPLHF.

This chain connects TRBV29-1 to TRBJ2-1, with D possibly TRBD1 on 5 matching bases. The CDR3 totals 15 residues. V was shortened by 1 base and J by 2 bases, with 12 bases between the two germline ends. Per the germline V gene, CDR1 is SQVTM and CDR2 is ANQGSEA. This chain's CDR3 is CSVEVWQGPYNEQFF. CDR3 nucleotide sequence: TGCAGCGTTGAAGTATGGCAGGGCCCCTACAATGAGCAGTTCTTC.

J is TRBJ2-3 and V is TRBV21-1; no check of the table's D call, TRBD2, against the DNA was made. TRBV21-1 is marked as a pseudogene. This CDR3 has 20 residues. The CDR3 loop reads CASSKDCGGLAGGSTDTQYF. The CDR3 DNA follows: TGTGCCAGCAGCAAAGACTGCGGCGGACTAGCGGGGGGGAGCACAGATACGCAGTATTTT.

The genes are TRBV5-1 and TRBJ2-3; the D is unclear. The V end was cut by 4 bases, the J end by 1 base, with 10 bases between. The CDR3 is 14 residues long. Germline V gene lookup returns CDR1 SGHRS and CDR2 YFSETQ. CDR3 loop: CASSPPSRTDTQYF. The CDR3 DNA follows: TGCGCCAGCAGCCCTCCCTCCCGCACAGATACGCAGTATTTT.

The chain is built from TRBV18 and TRBJ2-7, with 8 bases fitting TRBD1. Per germline, CDR1 KGHSH and CDR2 LQKENI. CDR3 length: 14 residues. V dropped 4 bases and J dropped 1; count of bases not matched to a gene: 3. The CDR3 protein is CASSQRQGSYEQYF. CDR3 bases: TGTGCCAGCTCACAAAGACAGGGGTCCTACGAGCAGTACTTC.

The gene calls are TRBV7-7 and TRBJ1-5; D remains ambiguous. The V end was cut by 8 bases, the J end by 2 bases, with 16 bases between. CDR3 size: 15 residues. Germline values: CDR1 SSHAT, CDR2 FNYEAQ (reference sequence). The CDR3 loop is CASSLRNPGNQPQHF. The CDR3 region has the DNA TGTGCCAGCTCATTAAGAAACCCGGGCAATCAGCCCCAGCATTTT.

The genes are TRBV3-1 (or the pseudogene TRBV3-2) and TRBJ2-7; D is undetermined. Germline CDR1 LGHDT, CDR2 YNNKEL (reference sequence). This CDR3 has 11 residues. The V and J ends lost 5 bases and 7 bases respectively, with 9 bases between them. The CDR3 sequence: CASSDRREQYF. CDR3 DNA: TGTGCCAGCAGCGACCGGCGGGAGCAGTACTTC.

This sequence joins TRBV7-9 and TRBJ2-7; a weak D match, TRBD2 (5 bases). With 1 base removed from V and 3 bases from J, the gap between germline ends came to 19 bases. Germline lookup yields CDR1 SEHNR and CDR2 FQNEAQ (reference sequence). The CDR3 spans 17 residues. The CDR3 spells CASSLVAGLGGYYEQYF. The CDR3 DNA sequence: TGTGCCAGCAGCTTAGTCGCAGGCCTAGGCGGGTACTACGAGCAGTACTTC.

The chain carries TRBV21-1 and TRBJ2-7; TRBD1, the table's D call, lacks a check against the DNA. TRBV21-1 is flagged as a pseudogene. The CDR3 runs 16 residues. Here the CDR3 reads CASSTRDRATCYEQYF. As DNA, the CDR3 is TGTGCCAGCAGCACCCGGGACAGAGCTACCTGCTACGAGCAGTACTTC.